This T cell receptor beta chain was documented in a study of blood T cell repertoires in COVID-19. Across the study: Acute and convalescent COVID-19 specimens originated in the United States, Italy and Spain.

Cohort allocation depended upon clinical history that participants reported. V lost 1 base to trimming and J lost 5 bases; unmatched junction nucleotides: 8. From germline, CDR1 is LNHNV and CDR2 YYDKDF (reference sequence). The CDR3 is 18 residues long. Original handling: Researchers report that nucleated cell counts were estimated from reference gene primer amplification. Profiling relied on immunoSEQ multiplex PCR, and the TCRdb table lists in-frame clones only, not all of them. The V and J calls and clone size were taken over from that table, and D and trimming were inferred from the DNA. The sample records approximately 210,000 clones, around 86% being singletons.

Sequencing was performed on PBMCs or T cells enriched from blood (not recorded which). The origin of this receptor is a woman in her forties or fifties with acute COVID-19. The chain joins TRBV15 to TRBJ2-1; 13 nucleotides line up with TRBD2. In DNA, the CDR3 is TGTGCCACCAGCAGAGGGGGACTAGCGGGGTGGCGGGACAATGAGCAGTTCTTC. This translates into CATSRGGLAGWRDNEQFF.